The following is a TCR beta chain sequence with its context. Antigen: not known. These data are taken from a study of T-cell memory formation after mild COVID-19. Points from the study as a whole: CD4+ bias marked clones expanding day 15 to 37, unlike balanced contracting clones. Mainly CM and EM harbored the contracting CD4+ clones; mainly EMRA harbored the CD8+ ones.

Amplification by 5'RACE using constant-segment primers produced TCR alpha and TCR beta cDNA libraries that carried sample barcodes and UMIs. TCRdb reanalysed the 5' RACE reads using MiXCR and keeps one entry per CDR3 protein. The data show some 450,000 distinct CDR3 sequences, 20% seen once. The receptor was isolated from an adult woman who had mild COVID-19 (a few samples of this study predate the infection). Cell type and time point are not known. Material for sequencing was PBMCs or a T cell subset sorted from them (not recorded which).

CDR3 nucleotides: TGTGCCAGCAGTTACTCTTCCAACGGGCAGTACTTC. The encoded protein is CASSYSSNGQYF. The chain uses TRBV6-6 and TRBJ2-7; unclear D gene. The CDR3 is made up of 12 amino acids. Per germline, CDR1 MNHNY and CDR2 SVGAGI (reference sequence). V was trimmed by 0 bases and J by 9 bases, leaving 9 bases between them.